A selection of T cell receptor beta chains follows, all from one sample in a study of T cells in Graves' hyperthyroidism and ophthalmopathy. TCRdb fed the multiplex PCR reads into MiXCR, producing one record per CDR3 protein. This table holds 150,000 or so distinct CDR3 sequences, approximately 20% found once. Input material: blood. The source is a woman aged 50 to 60 with Graves' hyperthyroidism that later progressed to Graves' ophthalmopathy. Both conserved end residues are part of each CDR3. Each record gives: clone size, J gene, D gene, V gene, CDR3 protein, CDR3 DNA. D genes are given only for firm matches. Expanded clones are given a class, and other clones once, few, many or no size at all.

many TRBJ2-7 TRBD2 TRBV11-1 CASSQMVAGVGEQYF TGTGCCAGCAGCCAAATGGTTGCGGGAGTGGGCGAGCAGTACTTC
once TRBJ2-1 TRBD2 TRBV5-5 CASSSQASGIPGEQFF TGTGCCAGCAGCTCACAGGCTAGCGGGATCCCCGGTGAGCAGTTCTTC
many TRBJ1-1 TRBD1 TRBV2 CASFTGGLTEAFF TGTGCCAGCTTCACAGGGGGTTTGACTGAAGCTTTCTTT
many TRBJ1-5 . TRBV28 CATQTENSNQPQHF TGTGCCACCCAGACGGAAAATAGCAATCAGCCCCAGCATTTT
many TRBJ1-1 . TRBV5-1 CASSLDVRSEAFF TGCGCCAGCAGCTTGGATGTCAGGAGTGAAGCTTTCTTT
. TRBJ1-1 . TRBV28 CASSFPGVNTEAFF TGTGCCAGCAGTTTTCCGGGGGTAAACACTGAAGCTTTCTTT
. TRBJ1-1 . TRBV11-2 CASSPAGTVNTEAFF TGTGCCAGCAGCCCCGCGGGCACAGTGAACACTGAAGCTTTCTTT
few TRBJ2-5 TRBD2 TRBV11-2 CASSLVPAGGLETQYF TGTGCCAGCAGCTTAGTCCCAGCGGGAGGGCTGGAGACCCAGTACTTC
many TRBJ1-2 TRBD1 TRBV24-1 CATSDRDRPNYGYTF TGTGCCACCAGTGACCGGGACAGGCCAAACTATGGCTACACCTTC
many TRBJ1-2 TRBD1 TRBV3-1 CASSQGQAGYTF TGTGCCAGCAGCCAGGGACAGGCCGGCTACACCTTC
. TRBJ2-5 TRBD1 TRBV20-1 CSADRDLAETQYF TGCAGTGCTGACAGGGATTTGGCAGAGACCCAGTACTTC
few TRBJ2-5 . TRBV18 CASSVRSNQETQYF TGTGCCAGCTCCGTTCGGTCAAACCAAGAGACCCAGTACTTC
many TRBJ2-5 . TRBV28 CASRAQGQETQYF TGTGCCAGCAGAGCGCAGGGTCAAGAGACCCAGTACTTC
many TRBJ2-3 . TRBV7-9 CASSYSTDTQYF TGTGCCAGCAGCTACAGCACAGATACGCAGTATTTT
many TRBJ1-1 TRBD1 TRBV2 CAIQGPGGGTEAFF TGTGCCATCCAGGGCCCAGGGGGAGGTACTGAAGCTTTCTTT
few TRBJ2-7 . TRBV27 CASSLRGLLTYEQYF TGTGCCAGCAGTTTAAGAGGACTCCTAACCTACGAGCAGTACTTC
. TRBJ1-1 . TRBV20-1 CRAIQGNTEAFF TGCAGGGCTATACAGGGGAACACTGAAGCTTTCTTT
. TRBJ2-5 . TRBV16 CASSQGYQETQYF TGTGCCAGCAGCCAAGGGTACCAAGAGACCCAGTACTTC
many TRBJ2-5 . TRBV28 CASNRAQETQYF TGTGCCAGCAACCGGGCACAAGAGACCCAGTACTTC
many TRBJ2-7 TRBD2 TRBV6-2/TRBV6-3 CASSYRSSGNHEQYF TGTGCCAGCAGTTACCGGTCTAGCGGGAACCACGAGCAGTACTTC
many TRBJ2-2 . TRBV12-3/TRBV12-4 CASSATNTGELFF TGTGCCAGCTCGGCAACGAACACCGGGGAGCTGTTTTTT
. TRBJ2-3 . TRBV28 CASSPRRTDTQYF TGTGCCAGCAGCCCCCGGCGTACAGATACGCAGTATTTT
many TRBJ2-3 . TRBV7-2 CASSVTKTSTDTQYF TGTGCCAGCAGCGTGACTAAGACTAGCACAGATACGCAGTATTTT
many TRBJ2-1 . TRBV9 CASSVDGRAGEQFF TGTGCCAGCAGCGTAGATGGCAGGGCTGGGGAGCAGTTCTTC
. TRBJ2-7 TRBD1 TRBV24-1 CATSDQGQGRHEQYF TGTGCCACCAGTGACCAGGGACAGGGTAGACACGAGCAGTACTTC
many TRBJ2-7 . TRBV5-1 CASSSNVAAYEQYF TGCGCCAGCAGCTCTAATGTCGCCGCCTACGAGCAGTACTTC
many TRBJ2-7 . TRBV7-9 CASSPVLQGAEQYF TGTGCCAGCAGCCCGGTTCTACAGGGCGCCGAGCAGTACTTC
. TRBJ1-6 . TRBV6-2/TRBV6-3 CASATPREGNTPLHF TGTGCCAGCGCCACGCCGAGGGAGGGTAATACCCCCCTCCACTTT
. TRBJ1-5 . TRBV28 CANSPRTGGNQPQHF TGTGCCAACAGCCCAAGGACCGGCGGCAATCAGCCCCAGCATTTT
many TRBJ1-2 TRBD1 TRBV5-1 CASSPQGDGYTF TGCGCCAGCAGCCCCCAGGGGGATGGCTACACCTTC
. TRBJ1-2 . TRBV6-1 CASRQFGYTF TGTGCCAGCAGGCAGTTTGGCTACACCTTC
. TRBJ1-3 . TRBV29-1 CSVDAGNTIYF TGCAGCGTTGATGCTGGAAACACCATATATTTT
. TRBJ2-1 TRBD2 TRBV7-3 CASSLISGRAYNEQFF TGTGCCAGCAGCTTAATTAGCGGGAGGGCTTACAATGAGCAGTTCTTC
many TRBJ2-5 TRBD2 TRBV27 CASSSGTSGQETQYF TGTGCCAGCAGTTCAGGGACTAGCGGACAAGAGACCCAGTACTTC
many TRBJ2-7 . TRBV12-3/TRBV12-4 CASSLTLLNEQYF TGTGCCAGCAGTTTAACGCTCCTAAACGAGCAGTACTTC
many TRBJ2-1 . TRBV5-6 CASSLAFGLGEQFF TGTGCCAGCAGCTTGGCATTTGGGCTTGGCGAGCAGTTCTTC
many TRBJ1-2 TRBD1 TRBV28 CASSLPQGARSYTF TGTGCCAGCAGTTTACCACAGGGGGCGAGAAGCTACACCTTC
. TRBJ1-4 TRBD1 TRBV18 CASSRTGAEEKLFF TGTGCCAGCTCACGGACAGGGGCCGAAGAAAAACTGTTTTTT
. TRBJ2-2 TRBD2 TRBV20-1 CSARPSGRTGELFF TGCAGTGCTAGACCTAGCGGGAGAACCGGGGAGCTGTTTTTT
many TRBJ1-4 . TRBV12-3/TRBV12-4 CASSSGSGGEKLFF TGTGCCAGCAGCTCGGGGTCGGGCGGTGAAAAACTGTTTTTT
many TRBJ2-7 TRBD2 TRBV7-6 CASSLAGSGRARSYEQYF TGTGCCAGCAGCTTAGCGGGAAGCGGGAGGGCCAGATCCTACGAGCAGTACTTC
many TRBJ2-5 . TRBV6-2/TRBV6-3 CASSPDSQETQYF TGTGCCAGCAGTCCGGACAGTCAAGAGACCCAGTACTTC
. TRBJ2-1 TRBD2 TRBV4-1 CASSQGTSRSDEQFF TGCGCCAGCAGCCAAGGGACTAGTCGGTCCGATGAGCAGTTCTTC
. TRBJ2-2 TRBD1 TRBV29-1 CSVYGQGFTGELFF TGCAGCGTTTATGGACAGGGCTTCACCGGGGAGCTGTTTTTT